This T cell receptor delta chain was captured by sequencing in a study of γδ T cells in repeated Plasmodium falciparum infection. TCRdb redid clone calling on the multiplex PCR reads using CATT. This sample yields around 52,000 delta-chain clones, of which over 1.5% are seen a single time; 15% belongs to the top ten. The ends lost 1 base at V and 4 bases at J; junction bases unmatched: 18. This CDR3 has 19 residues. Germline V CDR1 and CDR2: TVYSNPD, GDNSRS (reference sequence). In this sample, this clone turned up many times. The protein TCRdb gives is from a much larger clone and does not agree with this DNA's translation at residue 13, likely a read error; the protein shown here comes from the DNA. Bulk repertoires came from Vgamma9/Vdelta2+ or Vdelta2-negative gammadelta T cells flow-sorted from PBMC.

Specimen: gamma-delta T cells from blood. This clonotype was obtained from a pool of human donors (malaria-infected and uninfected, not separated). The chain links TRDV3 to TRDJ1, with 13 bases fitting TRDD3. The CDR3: CAFIPTLYWGIRGLDKLIF. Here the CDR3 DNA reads TGTGCCTTTATTCCTACCCTCTACTGGGGGATACGCGGGCTCGATAAACTCATCTTT.